This is a list of T cell receptor beta chains from one sample in a study of shared clonotypes between healthy human individuals. TCRdb's copy holds only in-frame clones and misses some; the assay was immunoSEQ multiplex PCR. The sample lists about 480,000 clones, roughly 79% occurring once. Sequences were obtained from PBMCs. The source of these receptors is a woman aged 40 to 50 in good health. Some clones in this sample may be carry-over from other donors' samples. The CDR3 runs from the conserved cysteine through the conserved F or W. Each record gives: J gene, D gene, clone size, V gene, CDR3 DNA, CDR3 protein. The D gene is left open where the match is weak. Clone size is shown for a subset of rows, as once, few, many or a class of expanded clone.

TRBJ1-1 | . | few | TRBV7-2 | TGTGCCAGCAGCTTACGTGGGAACACTGAAGCTTTCTTT | CASSLRGNTEAFF
TRBJ1-5 | . | . | TRBV6-6 | TGTGCCAGCAGGGCCCCGGGACGTTTCAATCAGCCCCAGCATTTT | CASRAPGRFNQPQHF
TRBJ2-3 | TRBD2 | . | TRBV5-1 | TGCGCCAGCAGCTCCGGACTAGCGGGAGGTGATACGCAGTATTTT | CASSSGLAGGDTQYF
TRBJ2-3 | . | . | TRBV14 | TGTGCCAGCAGCCTAACATTTAATGGAGTGACAGATACGCAGTATTTT | CASSLTFNGVTDTQYF
TRBJ2-3 | . | . | TRBV6-1 | TGTGCCAGCAGTGGGGGGTTGACAGATACGCAGTATTTT | CASSGGLTDTQYF
TRBJ1-2 | . | . | TRBV28 | TGTGCCAGTAGGAGGGGGGGCGCTGGCTACACCTTC | CASRRGGAGYTF
TRBJ2-7 | . | . | TRBV5-4 | TGTGCCAGCAGCTCACGAAGGGGGTCCTCCTACGAGCAGTACTTC | CASSSRRGSSYEQYF
TRBJ2-1 | TRBD1 | . | TRBV5-4 | TGTGCCAGCAGCTTGCCCGGGACAGGGGGCGCGGATGAGCAGTTCTTC | CASSLPGTGGADEQFF
TRBJ2-4 | TRBD2 | . | TRBV28 | TGTGCCAGCAGCCCACCACGGACTAGCAGAAACATTCAGTACTTC | CASSPPRTSRNIQYF
TRBJ2-1 | . | . | TRBV29-1 | TGCAGCGTTTACCGGTACAATGAGCAGTTCTTC | CSVYRYNEQFF
TRBJ2-3 | . | . | TRBV5-6 | TGTGCCAGCAGCTTGACGATGGTAGCGGCCACAGATACGCAGTATTTT | CASSLTMVAATDTQYF
TRBJ2-5 | TRBD1 | . | TRBV4-2 | TGTGCCAGCAGCCTCTGGGACAGCGAACAAGAGACCCAGTACTTC | CASSLWDSEQETQYF
TRBJ1-5 | TRBD1 | . | TRBV27 | TGTGCCAGCAGTTTGGACAGGGGGCGGCCCCAGCATTTT | CASSLDRGRPQHF
TRBJ1-3 | . | . | TRBV29-1 | TGCAGCGTTGAAGTAGGAGGAGCTGGAAACACCATATATTTT | CSVEVGGAGNTIYF
TRBJ2-2 | TRBD1 | . | TRBV7-9 | TGTGCCAGCAGCCTAGGGACAGGGGGCATGAGTCGGAGCGGGGAGCTGTTTTTT | CASSLGTGGMSRSGELFF
TRBJ2-7 | TRBD2 | . | TRBV7-2 | TGTGCCAGCAGCCGAAGCGGGAGGCGCTACGAGCAGTACTTC | CASSRSGRRYEQYF
TRBJ1-5 | . | . | TRBV27 | TGTGCCAGCAGTTTATCGTTTGGCACAGGACGACTCAATCAGCCCCAGCATTTT | CASSLSFGTGRLNQPQHF
TRBJ2-3 | . | . | TRBV2 | TGTGCCAGCAGTGAGGGGGAAGCAACGCAGTATTTT | CASSEGEATQYF
TRBJ1-1 | . | . | TRBV5-1 | TGCGCCAGCAGGCTCCGGGAGGACAACGCTGAAGCTTTCTTT | CASRLREDNAEAFF
TRBJ2-2 | . | once | TRBV4-1 | TGCGCCAGCAGTAGACTAGCGAACACCGGGGAGCTGTTTTTT | CASSRLANTGELFF
TRBJ1-2 | . | many | TRBV30 | TGTGCGTACCGGGACGGTAACTATGGCTACACCTTC | CAYRDGNYGYTF
TRBJ2-1 | TRBD2 | . | TRBV19 | TGTGCCAGTAGTACTAGGACTAGCGGGAGCCTATACAATGAGCAGTTCTTC | CASSTRTSGSLYNEQFF
TRBJ2-1 | TRBD1 | . | TRBV19 | TGTGCCAGTACCCTGGGACAGACTTACAATGAGCAGTTCTTC | CASTLGQTYNEQFF
TRBJ2-5 | TRBD1 | . | TRBV11-2 | TGTGCCAGCAGCTTTCAGGGGGTCAGGGAACAAGAGACCCAGTACTTC | CASSFQGVREQETQYF
TRBJ2-5 | TRBD2 | . | TRBV5-1 | TGCGCCAGCAGCTTGGTGGCTAGCGGGCCAGAGACCCAGTACTTC | CASSLVASGPETQYF
TRBJ2-2 | TRBD2 | once | TRBV19 | TGTGCCAGTAGTATGGGCGTTTTTGTTAGCGGGAGAGGTACCGGGGAGCTGTTTTTT | CASSMGVFVSGRGTGELFF
TRBJ2-5 | TRBD2 | . | TRBV11-2 | TGTGCCAGCAGGCGGGGGGGAGGGCCCCAAGAGACCCAGTACTTC | CASRRGGGPQETQYF
TRBJ2-7 | TRBD1 | . | TRBV19 | TGTGCCAGTACCCCGGACAGGGGAGTACCATACGAGCAGTACTTC | CASTPDRGVPYEQYF
TRBJ2-7 | TRBD2 | few | TRBV4-3 | TGCGCCAGCAGCCACGGACTAGCCTACGAGCAGTACTTC | CASSHGLAYEQYF
TRBJ1-1 | . | . | TRBV27 | TGTGCCAGCAGTTTAGCTGTGACAGCGAGTACTGAAGCTTTCTTT | CASSLAVTASTEAFF
TRBJ2-7 | TRBD1 | . | TRBV18 | TGTGCCAGCTCCCGAACAGGGACAGAAAACACCTACGAGCAGTACTTC | CASSRTGTENTYEQYF
TRBJ2-3 | . | once | TRBV19 | TGTGCCACATCCTCGGGTGGTCGCACAGATACGCAGTATTTT | CATSSGGRTDTQYF
TRBJ1-3 | . | . | TRBV28 | TGTGCCAGCAGTCTCGACAACACCATATATTTT | CASSLDNTIYF
TRBJ1-1 | . | . | TRBV9 | TGTGCCAGCAGCGCCCCAGGGCGGGGGGACACTGAAGCTTTCTTT | CASSAPGRGDTEAFF
TRBJ2-1 | TRBD2 | . | TRBV7-3 | TGTGCCAGCAGCCAGAGACTAGCGGGTGGGTTGGATGAGCAGTTCTTC | CASSQRLAGGLDEQFF
TRBJ1-2 | TRBD1 | . | TRBV15 | TGTGCCACCAGCAGGGACAGGGATTATGGCTACACCTTC | CATSRDRDYGYTF
TRBJ2-5 | . | . | TRBV5-4 | TGTGCCAGCACCGTGGGGGGTGGTCCAGGTAGTCTTTCGGAGACCCAGTACTTC | CASTVGGGPGSLSETQYF
TRBJ2-3 | . | . | TRBV18 | TGTGCCAGCTCACCACGGGAAGATACGCAGTATTTT | CASSPREDTQYF